The sequence of this T cell receptor (beta chain) was determined in a study of CD8 T cells in ankylosing spondylitis. Study results and caveats: A TCR beta motif of eight highly homologous variants appeared characteristic of ankylosing spondylitis blood. Enrichment of disease-linked clones was reportedly significant in matched ankylosing spondylitis synovial fluid.

This clonotype has at least ten counts. The antigen is not known. Each TCR beta library was made by quantitative 5'-RACE that incorporated molecular barcodes. TCRdb processed the 5' RACE reads anew with MiXCR; each CDR3 protein has one entry. The sample includes some 180,000 distinct CDR3 sequences, 15% to 20% seen only once; the top ten take roughly 4%. Trimming stripped 5 bases from V and 3 bases from J, with 14 bases between. The CDR3 totals 14 residues. Germline-derived CDR1 and CDR2 are PRHDT and FYEKMQ (reference sequence). The sample comprised blood, either unsorted or a sorted T cell fraction (not recorded which). The chain joins TRBV13 to TRBJ2-7; perhaps TRBD1 as D (6 bases). The TCR originated in a male donor aged 5 to 30 with ankylosing spondylitis or in good health (not recorded which). CDR3 bases: TGTGCCAGCAGCGCGCGGACAGAAAGCTACGAGCAGTACTTC. Its translation is CASSARTESYEQYF. Together with reference TRBV13 and TRBJ2-7, the CDR3 gives the full variable domain: AAGVIQSPRHLIKEKRETATLKCYPIPRHDTVYWYQQGPGQDPQFLISFYEKMQSDKGSIPDRFSAQQFSDYHSELNMSSLELGDSALYFCASSARTESYEQYFGPGTRLTVT.